Listed here are 3 T cell receptor beta chains from one sample, sequenced in a study of CD8+CD57+ T cells in acquired aplastic anemia (dated by TCRdb to the late 2010s). Sequencing was performed on an Illumina HiSeq 2000. Profiling of TCR beta VDJ combinations and CDR3 sequences used genomic DNA as the template. TCRdb itself trimmed the public reads at Q25 with fastp, ran MiXCR and retained productive beta chains. Records with the same CDR3 protein are collapsed into one entry carrying the most frequent genes and DNA. This sample lists a few hundred thousand distinct CDR3 sequences; about 70% were detected once. The top ten constitute 3% to 5% of the sample. The sample consisted of sorted CD4+, CD8+, or CD8+CD57+ T cells (not recorded which) from PBMCs. The receptors derive from a human donor in good health, serving as a control.

A word on this clonotype: Since no conserved phenylalanine or tryptophan closes the CDR3, a read error is the likely cause. It is unclear where the CDR3 begins or ends on the DNA, so no DNA is shown, and the CDR3 is as TCRdb lists it. The chain couples TRBV7-9 to TRBJ1-1; the table names TRBD1, a call not compared with the DNA. Both ends counted, the CDR3 spans 13 residues. The germline gives CDR1 SEHNR, CDR2 FQNEAQ (reference sequence). CDR3 sequence reads: CASRQEFRGSAFC.

The chain carries TRBV7-9 and TRBJ2-3; the D gene is possibly TRBD1 (6 bases). CDR3 length equals 15 residues. Trimming took 1 base from V and 14 from J, leaving 22 bases between them. Germline V gene lookup returns CDR1 SEHNR and CDR2 FQNEAQ (reference sequence). DNA for the CDR3: TGTGCCAGCAGCTTAGGGGTGGGGGCCCCAGTTCAGTTGTATTTT. Protein sequence: CASSLGVGAPVQLYF.

The chain joins TRBV29-1 to TRBJ1-4; no clear D. Trimming removed 7 bases at V and 2 bases at J, with 14 bases between. The CDR3 covers 14 residues. CDR1 and CDR2 from the germline V gene are SQVTM and ANQGSEA. CDR3 DNA: TGCAGCGGGGATCCCGCGCAGACTAATGAAAAACTGTTTTTT. It is translated as CSGDPAQTNEKLFF. Looking up the rest from reference TRBV29-1 and TRBJ1-4 gives the full variable domain: SAVISQKPSRDICQRGTSLTIQCQVDSQVTMMFWYRQQPGQSLTLIATANQGSEATYESGFVIDKFPISRPNLTFSTLTVSNMSPEDSSIYLCSGDPAQTNEKLFFGSGTQLSVL.